This TCR beta chain was captured in a study of patients and donors after allogeneic stem cell transplantation (dated by TCRdb to the early 2020s). Trimming costs V 4 bases and J 5 bases, and their ends lie 9 bases apart. From the cysteine up to the phenylalanine, the CDR3 has a length of 13 residues. Of all the DNA, just the CDR3 is kept, 39 bases in frame from base 1. The germline V gene yields SGHAT for CDR1 and FQNNGV for CDR2. This clonotype is considered medium-sized (0.01 to 0.1%). This clone's antigen is unknown. Base qualities are not provided; no much larger clone lies one nucleotide away. Receptor amplification or capture employed RT-PCR. Instrument on record: NextSeq 550. In-frame beta chains were kept once TCRdb had trimmed the public reads at Q25 with fastp and called clones with MiXCR. Under each unique CDR3 protein, matching rows form one entry showing the most common genes and DNA. Recorded for this sample are about 4,100 distinct CDR3 sequences; roughly a quarter of them occurred a single time. About a sixth of the sample is taken by the ten largest.

The sequencing sample was made of blood, either unsorted or a sorted T cell fraction (not recorded which). Recombination joined TRBV11-2 with TRBJ2-1; TRBD1 is perhaps the D gene, given 6 matching bases. The TCR was taken from a human donor who was either an allogeneic HSCT recipient or a stem cell or donor lymphocyte infusion donor (not recorded which). It is not recorded whose cells these are; they may come from a transplant donor. The CDR3: CASSSGHHNEQFF. Read as DNA, the sequence is TGTGCCAGCAGCTCGGGACACCACAATGAGCAGTTCTTC.